One sample yielded the 18 T cell receptor beta chains listed below, sequenced in a study of vaccination and CD4 T cells after COVID-19. The Oncomine TCR Beta short-read assay was applied to DNA of cultured CD4+ T cells. TCRdb re-called the PCR reads through MiXCR, storing one row per CDR3 protein. The profile shows 15,000 or so distinct CDR3 sequences, roughly 29% of them singletons. These receptors' targets are unknown. As for treatment: roughly ten-day PBMC culture with coronavirus spike peptide pools or control peptides (ViraFEST assay). Sequences were obtained from cultured CD4+ T cells from blood. These receptors came from a human donor with COVID-19.

This clonotype has just a few counts. The chain is built from TRBV5-6 and TRBJ1-2; D ambiguous. V dropped 0 bases and J dropped 0 bases, with 9 bases sitting between them. CDR1 is SGHDT and CDR2 is YYEEEE in the germline V gene. The CDR3 is made up of 15 amino acids. CDR3 in amino acids: CASSLGPSSNYGYTF. The CDR3 nucleotides read TGTGCCAGCAGCTTGGGTCCTAGCTCTAACTATGGCTACACCTTC.

The chain is built from TRBV14 and TRBJ2-6, with 11 nucleotides matching TRBD1. Germline CDR1 and CDR2: SGHDN and FVKESK. The J segment lost 4 bases and the V segment lost 5 bases, leaving 7 bases of the junction unmatched. The CDR3 length is 17 residues. In DNA, the CDR3 is TGTGCCAGCAGCTCGACGGACAGGGGGCACGGGGCCAACGTCCTGACTTTC. Protein product: CASSSTDRGHGANVLTF.

This clonotype occurred a few times. The CDR3 loop reads CASSLGQYHSPLHF. The CDR3 nucleotides read TGTGCCAGCAGTTTGGGACAGTATCATTCACCCCTCCACTTT. This rearrangement joins TRBV27 to TRBJ1-6, with TRBD1 matching over 7 bases. The CDR3 runs 14 residues. Germline CDR1 MNHEY, CDR2 SMNVEV (reference sequence). The trim removed 3 bases at V and 8 bases at J, leaving 4 bases unmatched.

This clonotype was seen a handful of times. The chain is built from TRBV27 and TRBJ1-6; D uncertain. Between the trimmed V and J ends, which lost 3 bases and 4 bases, there was a span of 16 bases. This CDR3 is 17 amino acids long. Germline-derived CDR1 and CDR2 are MNHEY and SMNVEV (reference sequence). Written as DNA, the CDR3 is TGTGCCAGCAGTTTCCTCCGGCCCCCCTTTTATAATTCACCCCTCCACTTT. Amino acid sequence: CASSFLRPPFYNSPLHF.

The chain has TRBV30 and TRBJ2-2, with 9 bases aligning to TRBD1. Germline lookup yields CDR1 GTSNPN and CDR2 SVGIG (reference sequence). The CDR3 has 15 amino acids. The V gene end was trimmed by 4 bases and the J gene end by 1 base; junction bases not matched to a gene: 4. CDR3 region: CAWNRGRGNTGELFF. CDR3 bases: TGTGCCTGGAACAGGGGGCGCGGGAACACCGGGGAGCTGTTTTTT.

This clonotype was seen only a few times. CDR3: CASSSRDRVDQPQHF. The CDR3 DNA is TGTGCCAGCAGTTCCCGGGACAGGGTAGATCAGCCCCAGCATTTT. The rearrangement uses TRBV6-5 and TRBJ1-5; 9 nucleotides align to TRBD1. Trimming removed 4 bases from V and 5 bases from J; junction bases left unmatched: 6. CDR1 and CDR2 (germline): MNHEY, SVGAGI. This CDR3 is built from 15 residues.

This sequence joins TRBV5-1 and TRBJ2-2; 9 bases align to TRBD1. Per germline, CDR1 SGHRS and CDR2 YFSETQ. Trimming took 4 bases from V and 1 from J; bases not matched to a gene: 5. The CDR3 extends over 16 amino acids. The CDR3 region has the DNA TGCGCCAGCAGCGAACCGGGACAGGGGAACACCGGGGAGCTGTTTTTT. This gives the protein CASSEPGQGNTGELFF.

This chain uses TRBV20-1 with TRBJ2-5; 10 bases line up with TRBD2. The CDR3 covers 13 residues. J lost 5 bases, V lost 3 bases, and 3 bases had no gene match. CDR1 and CDR2 from the germline V gene are DFQATT and SNEGSKA (reference sequence). CDR3 region: CSASLSGRETQYF. CDR3 in DNA: TGCAGTGCTAGTCTTAGCGGGAGGGAGACCCAGTACTTC.

This clonotype was detected only once. The CDR3 loop is CASSAGTTSSYEQYF. As DNA, the CDR3 is TGTGCCAGCAGCGCCGGGACTACGAGCTCCTACGAGCAGTACTTC. V usage is TRBV11-2 and J usage is TRBJ2-7, with TRBD2 identical over 7 bases. The length of the CDR3 is 15 residues. Germline V gives CDR1 SGHAT, CDR2 FQNNGV. Unmatched junction bases numbered 7, after V lost 5 bases and J lost 0 bases.

This clonotype has more than one count but fewer than ten. V and J are TRBV29-1 and TRBJ2-2; perhaps TRBD2 as D (6 bases). Germline CDR1 reads SQVTM; CDR2 reads ANQGSEA. V shed 5 bases and J shed 8 bases, with 9 bases lying between them. CDR3 length equals 11 residues. CDR3 residues: CSVTEGGELFF. CDR3 DNA: TGCAGCGTTACGGAGGGTGGGGAGCTGTTTTTT.

The chain has TRBV20-1 and TRBJ1-1; D gene uncertain. Trimming took 5 bases from V and 6 from J, leaving 13 bases between them. Germline V lookup: CDR1 DFQATT, CDR2 SNEGSKA (reference sequence). The length of the CDR3 is 12 residues. CDR3 loop: CSAPVSWAEAFF. CDR3 nucleotide sequence: TGCAGTGCTCCGGTTTCCTGGGCTGAAGCTTTCTTT.

A word on this clonotype: A read error may produce the germline difference seen at one junction end. The chain links TRBV7-2 to TRBJ2-4; TRBD1 matches at 7 bases. There are 16 residues in the CDR3. Germline CDR1 SGHTA, CDR2 FQGNSA. In DNA form, the CDR3 reads TGTGCCAGCGGCTTAGAAGGGGGACAGGCCAAAAACATTCAGTACTTC. Translated, it gives CASGLEGGQAKNIQYF. Looking up the rest from reference TRBV7-2 and TRBJ2-4 gives the full variable domain: GAGVSQSPSNKVTEKGKDVELRCDPISGHTALYWYRQSLGQGLEFLIYFQGNSAPDKSGLPSDRFSAERTGGSVSTLTIQRTQQEDSAVYLCASGLEGGQAKNIQYFGAGTRLSVL.

This clonotype was seen more than once but under ten times. This chain links TRBV11-2 with TRBJ1-1, with D possibly being TRBD1 (5 bases). CDR1 and CDR2 from the germline V gene are SGHAT and FQNNGV. The V end lost 4 bases, the J end lost 4 bases, and 10 bases lay between the germline ends. The CDR3 spans 13 residues. The CDR3 bases are TGTGCCAGCAGCTCCAAGGGGAGCACTGAAGCTTTCTTT. Protein: CASSSKGSTEAFF.

This clonotype has just a few counts. The chain combines TRBV20-1 with TRBJ2-6; no clear D gene. V was pared by 6 bases and J by 0 bases, with 6 bases between. Germline CDR1 DFQATT, CDR2 SNEGSKA (reference sequence). The CDR3 is 13 amino acids. DNA of the CDR3: TGCAGTGCGTGGGGCTCTGGGGCCAACGTCCTGACTTTC. Translating gives CSAWGSGANVLTF.

The V call is TRBV10-1, the J call TRBJ2-5, with 9 bases identical to TRBD1. This CDR3 is built from 13 residues. The J segment lost 5 bases and the V segment lost 5 bases, leaving 3 bases of the junction unmatched. In germline, CDR1 is WNHNN, CDR2 SYGVQD (reference sequence). The CDR3 sequence: CASSRTGGETQYF. As DNA, the CDR3 is TGCGCCAGCAGTCGCACAGGGGGCGAGACCCAGTACTTC.

This clonotype was seen a few times. The chain recombines TRBV6-5 with TRBJ2-7, with D possibly matching TRBD1 (6 bases). The germline gives CDR1 MNHEY, CDR2 SVGAGI. With 0 bases removed from V and 0 bases from J, the gap between germline ends came to 12 bases. This CDR3 is 16 amino acids long. The CDR3 nucleotides are TGTGCCAGCAGTTACTCCACGGACAGAAGCTCCTACGAGCAGTACTTC. Translation gives CASSYSTDRSSYEQYF.

This chain connects TRBV18 to TRBJ2-1; 9 positions agree with TRBD1. Germline V CDR1 and CDR2: KGHSH, LQKENI. This CDR3 has 16 amino acids. With V trimmed by 3 bases and J by 0 bases, 3 bases remained unmatched. CDR3 nucleotides: TGTGCCAGCTCACCCGGGGGACAGGGCTCCTACAATGAGCAGTTCTTC. Its protein product is CASSPGGQGSYNEQFF.

This clonotype was seen more than once but under ten times. This rearrangement joins TRBV15 to TRBJ1-4; 9 bases fit TRBD1. The germline gives CDR1 LNHNV, CDR2 YYDKDF (reference sequence). After removal of 4 bases from V and 7 bases from J, the junction contained 7 bases not matched to a gene. The CDR3 is made up of 15 amino acids. CDR3 sequence: CATSTTTGGGEKLFF. The CDR3 DNA reads as TGTGCCACCAGCACAACGACAGGGGGAGGTGAAAAACTGTTTTTT.